This T cell receptor (beta chain) was sequenced during a study of metastatic and nonmetastatic thyroid tumors. This clone was observed many times. Original methodology: Building a distant-metastasis classifier for papillary thyroid cancer drew on CDR3 differences across clinicopathological groups. TCRdb re-analyzed the PCR reads using MiXCR. TCRdb's processing, not the authors', yielded these V and J calls. This sample yields about 92,000 clones, of which around 14% are seen a single time; 3.6% belongs to the top ten. Patients underwent thyroid surgery, and none had received any treatment before it. V was shortened by 3 bases and J by 7 bases, with 17 bases between the two germline ends. CDR1 SGHDT and CDR2 YYEEEE come from the germline V gene. The CDR3 extends over 16 amino acids.

Source material: blood. The rearrangement joins TRBV5-6 to TRBJ1-6; D might be TRBD1 (6 bases). The receptor's source is a female donor with papillary thyroid cancer or a benign thyroid nodule (not recorded which). Some clones in this sample may be carry-over from other donors' samples. This CDR3 reads CASSSGAGTGNSPLHF. The CDR3 bases are TGTGCCAGCAGCTCGGGGGCTGGGACGGGAAATTCACCCCTCCACTTT.